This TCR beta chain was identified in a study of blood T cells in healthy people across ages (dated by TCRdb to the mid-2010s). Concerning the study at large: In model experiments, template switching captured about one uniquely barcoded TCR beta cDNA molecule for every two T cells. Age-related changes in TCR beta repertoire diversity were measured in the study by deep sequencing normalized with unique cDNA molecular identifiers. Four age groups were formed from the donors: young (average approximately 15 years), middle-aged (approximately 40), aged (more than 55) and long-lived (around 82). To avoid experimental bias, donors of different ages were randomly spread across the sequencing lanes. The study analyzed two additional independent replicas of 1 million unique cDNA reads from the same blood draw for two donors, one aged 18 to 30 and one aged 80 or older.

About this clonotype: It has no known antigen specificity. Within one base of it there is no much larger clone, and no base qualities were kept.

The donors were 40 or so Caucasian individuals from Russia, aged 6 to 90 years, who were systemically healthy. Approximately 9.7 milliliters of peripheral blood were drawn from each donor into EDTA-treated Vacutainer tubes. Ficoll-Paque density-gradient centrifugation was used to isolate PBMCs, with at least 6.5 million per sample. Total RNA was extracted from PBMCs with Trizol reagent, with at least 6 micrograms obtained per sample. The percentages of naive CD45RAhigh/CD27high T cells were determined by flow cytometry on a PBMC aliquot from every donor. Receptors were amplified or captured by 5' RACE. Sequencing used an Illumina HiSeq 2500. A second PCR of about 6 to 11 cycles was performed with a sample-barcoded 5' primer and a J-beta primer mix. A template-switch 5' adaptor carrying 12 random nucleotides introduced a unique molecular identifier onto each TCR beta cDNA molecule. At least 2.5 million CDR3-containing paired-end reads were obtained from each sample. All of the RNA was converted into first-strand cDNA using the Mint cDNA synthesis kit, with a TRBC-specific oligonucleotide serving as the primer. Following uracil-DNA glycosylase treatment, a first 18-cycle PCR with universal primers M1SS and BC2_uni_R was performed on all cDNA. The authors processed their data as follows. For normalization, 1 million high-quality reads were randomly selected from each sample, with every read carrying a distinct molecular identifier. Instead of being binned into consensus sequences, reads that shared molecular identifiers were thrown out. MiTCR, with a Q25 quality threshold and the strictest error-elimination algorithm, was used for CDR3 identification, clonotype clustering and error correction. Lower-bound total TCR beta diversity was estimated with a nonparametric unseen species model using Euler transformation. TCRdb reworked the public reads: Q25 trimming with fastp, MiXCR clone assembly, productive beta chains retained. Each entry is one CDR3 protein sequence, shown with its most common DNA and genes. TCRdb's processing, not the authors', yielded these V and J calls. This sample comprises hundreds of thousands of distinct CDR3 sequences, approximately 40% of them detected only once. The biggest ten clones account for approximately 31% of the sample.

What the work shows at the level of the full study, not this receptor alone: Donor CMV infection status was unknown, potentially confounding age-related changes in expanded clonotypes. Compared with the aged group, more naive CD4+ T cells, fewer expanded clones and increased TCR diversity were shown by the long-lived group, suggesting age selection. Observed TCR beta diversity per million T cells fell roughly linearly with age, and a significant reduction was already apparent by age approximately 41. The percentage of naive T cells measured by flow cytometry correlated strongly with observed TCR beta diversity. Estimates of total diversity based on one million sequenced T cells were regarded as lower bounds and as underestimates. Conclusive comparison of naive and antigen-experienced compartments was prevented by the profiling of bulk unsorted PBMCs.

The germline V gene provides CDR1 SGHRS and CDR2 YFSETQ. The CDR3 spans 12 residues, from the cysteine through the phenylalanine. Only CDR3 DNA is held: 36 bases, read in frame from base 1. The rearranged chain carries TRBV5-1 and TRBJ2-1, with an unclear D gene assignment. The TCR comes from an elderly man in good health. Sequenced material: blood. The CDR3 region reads CTLGSRWSGQFF. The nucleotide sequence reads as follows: TGCACGCTAGGATCGCGTTGGTCTGGGCAGTTCTTC.